A selection of T cell receptor beta chains follows, all from one sample in a study of shared clonotypes between healthy human individuals. The repertoire was sequenced with immunoSEQ multiplex PCR; TCRdb's copy has only in-frame clones and lacks some. The table shows over a million clones, with around four fifths occurring only once. Specimen: memory CD4+ T cells sorted from blood. The receptor set was obtained from a man between 18 and 29 years old in good health. The CDR3 runs from the conserved cysteine through the conserved F or W. D genes are given only for firm matches. Clone size is stated in some rows and not others, as once, few, many or a class when expanded.

DNA | CDR3 | J | D | V | size
TGCGCCAGCAGCACAAATAACGATTACTATGGCTACACCTTC | CASSTNNDYYGYTF | TRBJ1-2 | NA | TRBV5-1 | NA
TGCGCCAGCAGCACGGGAACTAACTCTGGGGCCAACGTCCTGACTTTC | CASSTGTNSGANVLTF | TRBJ2-6 | NA | TRBV5-1 | few
TGTGCCAGTACCCATCAACAGGGTCAGCCCCAGCATTTT | CASTHQQGQPQHF | TRBJ1-5 | NA | TRBV19 | NA
TGTGCCAGCGGGGTGGGAGGGACTGGTTCACCCCTCCACTTT | CASGVGGTGSPLHF | TRBJ1-6 | NA | TRBV6-5 | NA
TGTGCCAGCAGTTCCCGGGGGGGTTATGGGACTGAAGCTTTCTTT | CASSSRGGYGTEAFF | TRBJ1-1 | NA | TRBV27 | NA
TGCGCCAGTTCTAGCGGGGGGACAGATACGCAGTATTTT | CASSSGGTDTQYF | TRBJ2-3 | TRBD2 | TRBV10-1 | once
TGTGCCATCAGTGAGTCTGGGGGAGCTGAAGCTTTCTTT | CAISESGGAEAFF | TRBJ1-1 | NA | TRBV10-3 | NA
TGTGCCAGCAGCCGACAGGGGCTCAATTCACCCCTCCACTTT | CASSRQGLNSPLHF | TRBJ1-6 | TRBD1 | TRBV6-5 | NA
TGTGCCAGCAGCGCACAGGGTACGTCGACAGATACGCAGTATTTT | CASSAQGTSTDTQYF | TRBJ2-3 | NA | TRBV9 | NA
TGTGCCAGCTCAACCCTGGATGCCGGCCGGGGCAATCAGCCCCAGCATTTT | CASSTLDAGRGNQPQHF | TRBJ1-5 | NA | TRBV18 | NA
TGCGCCAGCAGCGCCGTTGGACAGGGCGAATCTGAAGCTTTCTTT | CASSAVGQGESEAFF | TRBJ1-1 | TRBD1 | TRBV10-1 | NA
TGCGCCAGCAGCTTGGTGACAGGGATGGGCGAGCAGTACTTC | CASSLVTGMGEQYF | TRBJ2-7 | TRBD1 | TRBV5-1 | NA
TGTGCCAGCAGTATCCCTCGCCGCGGGACTAGCGCATACAATGAGCAGTTCTTC | CASSIPRRGTSAYNEQFF | TRBJ2-1 | TRBD2 | TRBV28 | once
TGTGCCAGCAGCTTAAGGGCCTGGGATGCACCCCTCCACTTT | CASSLRAWDAPLHF | TRBJ1-6 | NA | TRBV5-6 | NA
TGCGCCAGCAGCCAAGTAATGGCTAGCGATGAGCAGTTCTTC | CASSQVMASDEQFF | TRBJ2-1 | NA | TRBV4-1 | NA
TGCGCCAGCAGCCAAGAGGGAGGAGGCTATGGCTACACCTTC | CASSQEGGGYGYTF | TRBJ1-2 | NA | TRBV4-3 | NA
TGCGCCAGCAGCCCCAACCCGCTAGGTAACACCGGGGAGCTGTTTTTT | CASSPNPLGNTGELFF | TRBJ2-2 | NA | TRBV5-1 | NA
TGTGCCAGCAGTGATGGGGCGGGGTTTATTCAGCCCCAGCATTTT | CASSDGAGFIQPQHF | TRBJ1-5 | NA | TRBV2 | NA
TGCAGCGTTGGACAGGGGCGCTATGGCTACACCTTC | CSVGQGRYGYTF | TRBJ1-2 | TRBD1 | TRBV29-1 | NA
TGCGCCAGCAGCGCATCAGGGACGGGTCAGCCCCAGCATTTT | CASSASGTGQPQHF | TRBJ1-5 | NA | TRBV5-1 | once
TGCAGCGTAAAGAAGGGGCTAGCGGGGGGCACAGATACACAGTATTTT | CSVKKGLAGGTDTQYF | TRBJ2-3 | TRBD2 | TRBV29-1 | NA
TGTGCCAGCGCTTCTCGACCGAACACCGGGGAGCTGTTTTTT | CASASRPNTGELFF | TRBJ2-2 | NA | TRBV7-3 | NA
TGTGCCAGCAGGGCCGGGACAGGGACCTACGAGCAGTACTTC | CASRAGTGTYEQYF | TRBJ2-7 | TRBD1 | TRBV6-5 | NA
TGTGCCAGCAGCTTAACCGGGACAGGGTTCACCAACGTCCTGACTTTC | CASSLTGTGFTNVLTF | TRBJ2-6 | TRBD1 | TRBV7-3 | once
TGTGCCAGCAGTGTACAGGGGAATGGCTACACCTTC | CASSVQGNGYTF | TRBJ1-2 | TRBD1 | TRBV28 | NA